These 6 T cell receptor beta chains share one sample of origin, sequenced in a study of CD8+CD57+ T cells in acquired aplastic anemia. Template material for TCR beta VDJ and CDR3 profiling consisted of genomic DNA. From the reads, TCRdb called clonotypes with MiXCR, one entry per CDR3 protein. The table lists some 68,000 distinct CDR3 sequences, 50% to 55% of them singletons. The source material was sorted CD4+, CD8+, or CD8+CD57+ T cells (not recorded which) from PBMCs. The origin of the receptors is a human donor in good health, serving as a control.

A word on this clonotype: A junction boundary mismatches the germline segment, possibly from a read error. This sequence joins TRBV5-8 and TRBJ1-1; D not resolved. The germline gives CDR1 SGHTS, CDR2 YDEGEE. CDR3 length: 12 residues. CDR3 protein: CASSLVVQRQVF. CDR3 DNA sequence: TGTGCCAGCAGCTTAGTAGTTCAAAGGCAAGTCTTT.

The chain combines TRBV4-1 with TRBJ1-3, with 12 bases matching TRBD1. The germline V gene has CDR1 MGHRA and CDR2 YSYEKL. Unmatched junction bases numbered 8, after V lost 4 bases and J lost 7 bases. The CDR3 is 16 residues long. The CDR3 DNA sequence: TGCGCCAGCAGCCCACTTCCGGGACAGGGGGCGAACACCATATATTTT. Its protein is CASSPLPGQGANTIYF.

This clonotype has a handful of counts. This chain connects TRBV30 to TRBJ1-4, with a weak D call TRBD1 (5 bases). Germline CDR1 GTSNPN, CDR2 SVGIG (reference sequence). V dropped 0 bases and J dropped 4 bases, with 12 bases sitting between them. CDR3 size: 15 residues. The DNA of the CDR3 is TGTGCCTGGAGTGTATCAGGGAGGTTTAATGAAAAACTGTTTTTT. Amino acid sequence: CAWSVSGRFNEKLFF. The whole variable domain, remainder taken from reference TRBV30 and TRBJ1-4, is SQTIHQWPATLVQPVGSPLSLECTVEGTSNPNLYWYRQAAGRGLQLLFYSVGIGQISSEVPQNLSASRPQDRQFILSSKKLLLSDSGFYLCAWSVSGRFNEKLFFGSGTQLSVL.

CDR3 sequence: CSVESARTPSTEAFF. The CDR3 DNA sequence: TGCAGCGTTGAATCGGCGAGGACGCCTTCCACTGAAGCTTTCTTT. The chain combines TRBV29-1 with TRBJ1-1; the D is unclear. Trimming shortened V by 2 bases and J by 4 bases, and 17 bases separated the two germline ends. The CDR3 totals 15 residues. CDR1 and CDR2 (germline): SQVTM, ANQGSEA.

This rearrangement joins TRBV29-1 to TRBJ2-3; D gene uncertain. V was cut by 1 base and J by 2 bases, with 13 bases left in between. This CDR3 region has 15 residues. Germline CDR1 reads SQVTM; CDR2 reads ANQGSEA. The DNA of the CDR3 is TGCAGCGTTGAAGCCCCACAGTCCCCCACAGATACGCAGTATTTT. Amino acid sequence: CSVEAPQSPTDTQYF.

The chain recombines TRBV7-2 with TRBJ2-7; weak D call: TRBD2 (7 bases). The CDR3 extends over 13 amino acids. In germline, CDR1 is SGHTA, CDR2 FQGNSA. Trimming took 6 bases from V and 2 from J, leaving 11 bases between them. CDR3 amino acids: CASRWGGTYEQYF. CDR3 in DNA: TGTGCCAGCAGATGGGGGGGCACCTACGAGCAGTACTTC.